The sequence of this T cell receptor (beta chain) was determined in a study of blood T cell repertoires in COVID-19. About the research overall: Acute and convalescent COVID-19 specimens originated in the United States, Italy and Spain. PBMCs, B-cell-depleted T cells, or T cells were the source of the cDNA or gDNA that made up the material.

Clones were read by immunoSEQ multiplex PCR, and TCRdb kept only the in-frame ones, dropping some. Found here are 100,000 to 120,000 clones, 65% to 80% of them singletons; the top ten hold less than 2%. Remarks on this clone: Other DNA sequences in the same sample also yield this CDR3.

The CDR3 length is 14 residues. With 6 bases removed from V and 0 bases from J, the gap between germline ends came to 10 bases. CDR1 SGHTA and CDR2 FQGTGA come from the germline V gene. V gene TRBV7-3 combines with J gene TRBJ2-3, with D perhaps TRBD1 (6 bases). Sequenced: peripheral blood. The source of this sequence is a middle-aged woman with acute or convalescent COVID-19. The CDR3 DNA follows: TGTGCCAGCAGTCTCGGGACAAGCACAGATACGCAGTATTTT. This gives the protein CASSLGTSTDTQYF.